This entry describes one TCR beta chain. These data originate in a study of CD8 T cells in Susac syndrome. Germline CDR1 is LGHDT and CDR2 is YNNKEL (reference sequence). The CDR3 loop spans 17 amino acids. Trimming removed 4 bases at V and 1 base at J, with 17 bases between. An amount of RNA that ranged from roughly 0.45 to 1 ug was reverse transcribed with random hexamers. The CDR3 of TCR beta was amplified by immunoSEQ multiplex PCR across 54 Vbeta and 13 Jbeta. TCRdb reprocessed the immunoSEQ multiplex PCR reads with MiXCR, giving one entry per CDR3 protein. There are approximately 68,000 distinct CDR3 sequences in the sample; roughly 94% occur only once, and approximately 0.38% lies in the top ten. Sequencing of TCR beta was undertaken in CD8+ and CD4+ T cells derived from blood.

Sample: CD8+ T cells from PBMCs. The source is a human donor with multiple sclerosis. The chain couples TRBV3-1 to TRBJ2-1, with TRBD2 as a possible D gene (5 bases). CDR3 coding DNA: TGTGCCAGCAGCCTCGGACCTGAGCGGTTATCCTACAATGAGCAGTTCTTC. It encodes CASSLGPERLSYNEQFF.